The source of this T cell receptor beta chain is a study of T cells after yellow fever vaccination (dated by TCRdb to about 2019). Context from the whole study: The SMART-Seq v4 Ultra Low Input RNA kit was used to prepare libraries from fractions with low cell numbers. To follow T-cell clones before and after both primary and booster YFV17D yellow fever vaccination, bulk TCR alpha and beta repertoires underwent longitudinal sequencing. The cohort comprised two healthy male donors, one aged 18 to 30 and one aged 30 to 40 years. Bulk PBMC replicates and cell subsets were isolated from blood drawn at multiple timepoints before and after both primary and secondary immunization.

From the cysteine up to the phenylalanine, the CDR3 has a length of 14 residues. The entry retains the CDR3 DNA only, 42 bases that are in frame from base 1. From a lookup of the germline V gene (reference sequence), CDR1 and CDR2 are DFQATT and SNEGSKA. V is reduced by 0 bases and J by 4 bases, leaving a spacing of 9 bases between them. This specimen's treatment or condition label, per the study, means: live attenuated yellow fever vaccine strain. At each blood-draw timepoint, two biological replicates of bulk PBMCs were obtained. PBMCs were isolated from peripheral blood using a standard Ficoll-Paque protocol. TriZol was used to extract RNA from bulk PBMCs, CD4 and CD8 fractions, and dextramer-positive and dextramer-negative fractions. As concerns this clonotype: Its antigen is still unknown. No base quality values were provided; no much bigger clone lies one nucleotide off.

Beyond this particular receptor, the publication reports: Computational filtering was required because FACS-sorted repertoires could contain abundant contaminating clonotypes from the bulk population. Compared with the primary T-cell response, the secondary T-cell response was faster but weaker, reaching its peak on day 5 rather than on day 15. After the booster, most clones that had expanded after primary vaccination were detected again (nearly 98% of CD4 and over 75% of CD8), suggesting broad maintenance of memory. A small share of clonotypes was detected in both CD4 and CD8 compartments, with the overlap likely arising from convergent recombination. The study included only a couple of donors, which limits how far the findings can be generalized.

Synthesis of TCR cDNA relied on 5'RACE template switching, a step that introduced a universal primer site along with unique molecular identifiers. cDNA synthesis was primed from both the TCR alpha and TCR beta constant segments. Library amplification used two PCR steps, and the second PCR step added sample barcodes and sequencing adapters. Sequencing of libraries was done on Illumina HiSeq 2500 (2x100 bp) or NovaSeq (2x150 bp). The original pipeline was this. Demultiplexing of reads and collapsing into UMI consensus sequences were performed with MIGEC, and V(D)J alignment was carried out with MiXCR. Vaccine-responding clonotypes were defined with edgeR using replicate PBMC samples, requiring FDR below 0.01 and a log2 fold change above 5 up to day 15. Each bulk clonotype received a CD4 or CD8 identity based on whether the sequenced CD4 or CD8 repertoire contained that clonotype at higher abundance. TCRdb itself trimmed the public reads at Q25 with fastp, ran MiXCR and retained productive beta chains. For every CDR3 protein sequence, its rows merge into one entry that carries the most common genes and DNA. These V and J calls originate from TCRdb's pipeline instead of the authors' own analysis. Present in this sample are 450,000 to 600,000 distinct CDR3 sequences, 17% of which were seen just once. The ten largest clonotypes hold around 16% of the sample.

The TCR comes from a man younger than 30 who received the YFV17D yellow fever vaccine. This receptor chain uses TRBV20-1 and TRBJ2-2, and perhaps TRBD1 as D gene, on 6 matching bases. Sequences were derived from PBMCs, sampled 5 days after the first yellow fever vaccination. The CDR3 protein sequence reads: CSARDTGITGELFF. The nucleotides are TGCAGTGCTAGAGACACAGGGATCACCGGGGAGCTGTTTTTT.